The clone carrying this T cell receptor (beta chain) was recorded a few times. These data belong to a study of regulatory T cells in long-lasting Graves disease. Time point noted: newly diagnosed GD, antithyroid drugs for less than 3 months. PBMC RNA was the source of the TCR library. American Thyroid Association guidelines served as the basis for diagnosing Graves' disease. The EDTA tubes were filled with around 8.5 milliliters of drawn peripheral blood. CDR3 regions were amplified by Arm-PCR using iRepertoire HTBI primers to build TCR beta libraries. TCRdb passed the multiplex PCR reads through MiXCR, listing each CDR3 protein once. The sample yields more than 300,000 distinct CDR3 sequences, 16% seen once. Germline V gene lookup returns CDR1 DFQATT and CDR2 SNEGSKA (reference sequence). The CDR3 sequence is 12 residues long. Another study also made use of these data, one on T cells in Graves' hyperthyroidism and ophthalmopathy. That investigation notes: Diagnoses rested on clinical symptoms, serum thyroxine and TRAb, thyroid ultrasound and orbital computed tomography. Within blood appeared most thyroid clonotypes that had expanded above 0.001.

The TCR sequence derives from a woman between 18 and 30 years old with Graves disease. This material consisted of peripheral blood mononuclear cells (PBMCs), taken at new diagnosis, from a patient treated with antithyroid drugs. The chain employs TRBV20-1 and TRBJ2-7; 8 nucleotides align to TRBD2. The CDR3 here is CVGSGTSYEQYF. The CDR3 bases are TGCGTGGGATCCGGGACTAGCTACGAGCAGTACTTC.